The 30 T cell receptor beta chains presented below share a single source sample, sequenced in a study of T cells in Graves' hyperthyroidism and ophthalmopathy. Researchers took RNA transcripts and amplified the TCR beta CDR3 regions from them. A first-round RT-PCR of the TCR CDR3 used the HTBI primer set. TCRdb reanalysed the multiplex PCR reads using MiXCR and keeps one entry per CDR3 protein. The sample lists roughly 400,000 distinct CDR3 sequences; more than 12% were seen once. Sequencing was carried out using blood. The origin of the receptors is a man in his fifties or sixties with Graves' ophthalmopathy.

At least ten counts were recorded for this clonotype. The V and J genes are TRBV7-9 and TRBJ2-5, with no clear D. Deletions cut 6 bases from V and 4 bases from J, with 12 bases between. CDR3 length equals 13 residues. The germline V gene encodes CDR1 SEHNR and CDR2 FQNEAQ (reference sequence). CDR3 in amino acids: CASSLLAPETQYF. CDR3 sequence (DNA): TGTGCCAGCAGTCTCCTGGCCCCAGAGACCCAGTACTTC.

This clonotype has ten or more counts. The chain employs TRBV11-2 and TRBJ1-2; D unresolved. V shed 1 base and J shed 8 bases, with 14 bases lying between them. Per germline, CDR1 SGHAT and CDR2 FQNNGV. The CDR3 is 14 amino acids. DNA for the CDR3: TGTGCCAGCAGCTTAGTGGGTCATTTTTACGGCTACACCTTC. Translating gives CASSLVGHFYGYTF.

The genes are TRBV6-2 or TRBV6-3 and TRBJ2-7; 12 bases fit TRBD2. The germline CDR1 and CDR2 sequences are MNHEY and SVGEGT. This CDR3 is built from 16 residues. J was trimmed by 2 bases and V by 2 bases; bases with no gene match: 4. In nucleotides, the CDR3 is TGTGCCAGCAGTTACGGGCTAGCGGGGGGGGCCTACGAGCAGTACTTC. Its protein is CASSYGLAGGAYEQYF.

This clonotype was counted between two and nine times. The rearrangement joins TRBV14 to TRBJ1-5, with D hard to call. This CDR3 has 14 amino acids. From germline, CDR1 is SGHDN and CDR2 FVKESK. The V gene lost 2 bases and the J gene lost 0 bases, with 5 bases spanning the gap. This CDR3 is CASSQLHSNQPQHF. The CDR3 DNA sequence: TGTGCCAGCAGCCAACTGCATAGCAATCAGCCCCAGCATTTT.

There are many counts of this clonotype. The genes are TRBV11-2 and TRBJ1-1; a possible D gene is TRBD1 (5 bases). CDR3 length: 13 amino acids. From germline, CDR1 is SGHAT and CDR2 FQNNGV. Trimming stripped 5 bases from V and 5 bases from J, with 12 bases between. CDR3 nucleotides: TGTGCCAGCAGCCCCGTAGCAGGGACTGAAGCTTTCTTT. Encoded protein: CASSPVAGTEAFF. The full variable domain, with the rest looked up from reference TRBV11-2 and TRBJ1-1, is EAGVAQSPRYKIIEKRQSVAFWCNPISGHATLYWYQQILGQGPKLLIQFQNNGVVDDSQLPKDRFSAERLKGVDSTLKIQPAKLEDSAVYLCASSPVAGTEAFFGQGTRLTVV.

The rearrangement links TRBV20-1 to TRBJ2-7; D is unclear. Trimming cost V 1 base and J 3 bases, with 7 bases left between them. This CDR3 has 12 residues. CDR1 is DFQATT and CDR2 is SNEGSKA in the germline V gene (reference sequence). The CDR3 DNA reads as TGCAGTGCTAGAGTTACCGGCTACGAGCAGTACTTC. The encoded protein is CSARVTGYEQYF.

This clonotype showed up many times. The V gene is TRBV11-2, the J gene TRBJ2-5, with D possibly being TRBD1 (6 bases). The CDR3 has 13 amino acids. V shed 5 bases and J shed 5 bases, with 12 bases lying between them. Germline CDR1 and CDR2: SGHAT and FQNNGV. CDR3 DNA: TGTGCCAGCAGCATAGGACAGAGGGAGACCCAGTACTTC. Its protein product is CASSIGQRETQYF.

This clonotype was seen many times. V usage is TRBV3-1 and J usage is TRBJ2-5; D gene ambiguous. Trimming shortened V by 1 base and J by 3 bases, and 3 bases separated the two germline ends. The CDR3 loop spans 12 amino acids. Germline assignment: CDR1 LGHDT and CDR2 YNNKEL (reference sequence). The CDR3 nucleotides are TGTGCCAGCAGCCAAGTTAAAGAGACCCAGTACTTC. The encoded protein is CASSQVKETQYF.

The chain employs TRBV7-6 and TRBJ2-5, with TRBD1 as a possible D gene (5 bases). The CDR3 consists of 15 residues. Per germline, CDR1 SGHVS and CDR2 FNYEAQ. Trimming stripped 5 bases from V and 3 bases from J, with 16 bases between. CDR3 sequence (DNA): TGTGCCAGCAGCCCACCCAGGGTGGGGAAAGAGACCCAGTACTTC. Its protein product is CASSPPRVGKETQYF.

This clonotype appeared a few times. The V call is TRBV6-5, the J call TRBJ2-3; TRBD2 aligns across 11 bases. With V trimmed by 0 bases and J by 0 bases, 5 bases remained unmatched. Germline-derived CDR1 and CDR2 are MNHEY and SVGAGI. This CDR3 has 18 residues. Written as DNA, the CDR3 is TGTGCCAGCAGTTACTCGGCTAGCGGGAGGTCTAGCACAGATACGCAGTATTTT. It codes for CASSYSASGRSSTDTQYF.

This clonotype was detected many times. V gene TRBV2 combines with J gene TRBJ2-4, with 7 bases that match TRBD1. Germline CDR1 reads SNHLY; CDR2 reads FYNNEI. The CDR3 totals 14 residues. Germline trimming cut 3 bases from V and 10 bases from J; bases unmatched to any gene: 9. CDR3 bases: TGTGCCAGCAGTGAGTCCCACAGGGGAGAAATTCAGTACTTC. Its translation is CASSESHRGEIQYF.

This clonotype was found many times. This chain joins TRBV2 and TRBJ2-7; D may be TRBD1 (6 bases). The CDR3 length is 15 residues. The germline V gene encodes CDR1 SNHLY and CDR2 FYNNEI. Between the trimmed V and J ends, which lost 6 bases and 0 bases, there was a span of 15 bases. The CDR3 is CASRRGGRFSYEQYF. For the CDR3, the DNA is TGTGCCAGCAGGCGAGGGGGTCGTTTCTCCTACGAGCAGTACTTC.

This clonotype appeared many times. V gene TRBV3-1 combines with J gene TRBJ2-7; D not certain. V was pared by 5 bases and J by 2 bases, with 4 bases between. The CDR3 has 11 residues. From germline, CDR1 is LGHDT and CDR2 YNNKEL (reference sequence). The CDR3 loop is CASSTPYEQYF. The CDR3 nucleotides read TGTGCCAGCAGCACCCCCTACGAGCAGTACTTC.

The chain is built from TRBV29-1 and TRBJ1-1; a possible D gene is TRBD1 (6 bases). Germline V gene sequence: CDR1 SQVTM, CDR2 ANQGSEA. Trimming removed 8 bases from V and 1 base from J, with 11 bases in between. The CDR3 length is 12 residues. This chain's CDR3 is CSILQGNTEAFF. CDR3 sequence (DNA): TGCAGCATACTACAGGGGAACACTGAAGCTTTCTTT.

The chain carries TRBV5-1 and TRBJ2-7; 11 nucleotides agree with TRBD2. Trimming took 6 bases from V and 0 from J; bases not matched to a gene: 14. The CDR3 has 18 residues. Germline loops: CDR1 SGHRS, CDR2 YFSETQ. The CDR3 DNA follows: TGCGCCAGCACAACTAGCGGGACTAGCGGTTCAAGCTCCTACGAGCAGTACTTC. It is translated as CASTTSGTSGSSSYEQYF.

The rearrangement uses TRBV2 and TRBJ2-1; 10 bases line up with TRBD2. J lost 6 bases, V lost 6 bases, and 17 bases had no gene match. Germline assignment: CDR1 SNHLY and CDR2 FYNNEI. The CDR3 has 18 amino acids. The CDR3: CASRKEGSQTSGTNEQFF. Here the CDR3 DNA reads TGTGCCAGCAGGAAAGAAGGATCTCAAACTAGCGGGACCAATGAGCAGTTCTTC.

This clonotype has only a few counts. The rearrangement uses TRBV11-1 and TRBJ2-7; D is unclear. CDR1 and CDR2 from the germline V gene are SGHAT and FQDESV (reference sequence). The V and J ends lost 5 bases and 1 base respectively, with 18 bases between them. CDR3 length: 16 amino acids. The CDR3 sequence is CASSEGLRIKSYEQYF. The DNA for the CDR3 is TGTGCCAGCAGCGAAGGGTTACGGATTAAGTCCTACGAGCAGTACTTC. The variable domain in full, completed from reference TRBV11-1 and TRBJ2-7, reads EAEVAQSPRYKITEKSQAVAFWCDPISGHATLYWYRQILGQGPELLVQFQDESVVDDSQLPKDRFSAERLKGVDSTLKIQPAELGDSAMYLCASSEGLRIKSYEQYFGPGTRLTVT.

There are many counts of this clonotype. The rearrangement uses TRBV12-3 or TRBV12-4 and TRBJ2-7, with a possible D match to TRBD1 (7 bases). V was clipped by 3 bases and J by 6 bases, with 15 bases between them. CDR3 length: 14 residues. This CDR3 is CASSFSGGTSEQYF. The DNA of the CDR3 is TGTGCCAGCAGTTTTTCAGGGGGGACCTCCGAGCAGTACTTC.

Only a few counts were recorded for this clonotype. V is TRBV5-1 and J is TRBJ2-5, with D possibly TRBD2 on 5 matching bases. The ends were cut back, 0 bases at V and 4 bases at J, with 10 bases in the middle. Germline values: CDR1 SGHRS, CDR2 YFSETQ. This CDR3 has 14 residues. Here the CDR3 reads CASSLAAGVETQYF. DNA for the CDR3: TGCGCCAGCAGCTTGGCCGCGGGTGTAGAGACCCAGTACTTC.

This clonotype was recorded at least ten times. This rearrangement joins TRBV20-1 to TRBJ2-3; no reliable D call. V dropped 3 bases and J dropped 2 bases, with 9 bases sitting between them. This CDR3 comprises 13 residues. CDR1 and CDR2 from the germline V gene are DFQATT and SNEGSKA (reference sequence). The CDR3 DNA is TGCAGTGCTAGGTACCAGAACACAGATACGCAGTATTTT. This codes for CSARYQNTDTQYF.

This clonotype has a count of ten or more. The chain has TRBV30 and TRBJ1-2; 12 positions agree with TRBD1. Germline-derived CDR1 and CDR2 are GTSNPN and SVGIG (reference sequence). CDR3 size: 16 residues. Germline trimming cut 2 bases from V and 5 bases from J; bases unmatched to any gene: 9. The CDR3 nucleotides read TGTGCCTGGAGTAACTCCGGGACAGGGGGCGCTTATGGCTACACCTTC. Amino acids: CAWSNSGTGGAYGYTF.

This clonotype occurred many times. The chain joins TRBV20-1 to TRBJ2-1; TRBD1 matches 8 bases. This CDR3 has 16 residues. The J segment lost 9 bases and the V segment lost 3 bases, leaving 16 bases of the junction unmatched. Germline CDR1 DFQATT, CDR2 SNEGSKA (reference sequence). CDR3 protein: CSASNDQGATGGEQFF. The CDR3 DNA reads TGCAGTGCTAGTAACGACCAGGGTGCTACAGGGGGTGAGCAGTTCTTC.

This chain uses TRBV5-1 with TRBJ2-3; 7 bases are a match to TRBD2. The V segment lost 4 bases and the J segment 0 bases; nucleotides outside the gene matches: 11. The CDR3 has 17 residues. Germline V gene sequence: CDR1 SGHRS, CDR2 YFSETQ. Here the CDR3 DNA reads TGCGCCAGCAGCCCCTGGGGTAGCGGGCCTAGCACAGATACGCAGTATTTT. This codes for CASSPWGSGPSTDTQYF.

The chain recombines TRBV29-1 with TRBJ2-7; D unresolved. V lost 0 bases and J 1 base, leaving 4 bases between the germline ends. From germline, CDR1 is SQVTM and CDR2 ANQGSEA. The CDR3 loop spans 12 amino acids. Here the CDR3 DNA reads TGCAGCGTTGAAGATTTGTCCTACGAGCAGTACTTC. It yields the protein CSVEDLSYEQYF.

This clonotype was seen a few times. This sequence joins TRBV19 and TRBJ2-2; 7 nucleotides line up with TRBD2. CDR1 LNHDA and CDR2 SQIVND come from the germline V gene (reference sequence). V was clipped by 6 bases and J by 5 bases; unmatched bases: 9. The CDR3 extends over 15 amino acids. The chain's CDR3 is CASRRRSGETGELFF. In nucleotides, the CDR3 is TGTGCCAGTAGGCGGCGGAGCGGGGAAACCGGGGAGCTGTTTTTT.

This clonotype was observed at least ten times. The genes are TRBV7-8 and TRBJ2-7, with 9 nucleotides matching TRBD1. CDR3 length: 16 residues. The V and J ends lost 1 base and 4 bases, in that order; junction bases with no gene match: 8. Germline V CDR1 and CDR2: SGHVS, FQNEAQ. In nucleotides, the CDR3 is TGTGCCAGCAGCTTAGTGGTTTGGACAGGGGTTTACGAGCAGTACTTC. It specifies CASSLVVWTGVYEQYF.

With respect to this clonotype: A much larger clone lies a single base off, so this may be a read error. This sequence joins TRBV24-1 and TRBJ1-1; D is possibly TRBD1 (6 bases). Per the germline V gene, CDR1 is KGHDR and CDR2 is SFDVKD. CDR3 length: 15 residues. DNA of the CDR3: TGTGCCATCAGTGATGGGGGGGGCTCGAACACTGAAGCTTTCTTT. This sequence encodes CAISDGGGSNTEAFF.

This clonotype was picked up a small number of times. The chain recombines TRBV27 with TRBJ2-3, with D possibly TRBD2 on 6 matching bases. The CDR3 is made up of 15 amino acids. V lost 3 bases and J lost 4, with 14 bases in between. CDR1 is MNHEY and CDR2 is SMNVEV in the germline V gene (reference sequence). The CDR3 loop reads CASSFQEGGSDTQYF. For the CDR3, the DNA is TGTGCCAGCAGTTTTCAGGAGGGAGGTTCAGATACGCAGTATTTT.

The chain carries TRBV5-4 and TRBJ2-5, with TRBD2 matching 9 bases. V was clipped by 4 bases and J by 4 bases; unmatched bases: 11. The CDR3 runs to 16 residues. The germline V gene has CDR1 SGHNT and CDR2 YYREEE (reference sequence). The CDR3 spells CASSPESGRTRETQYF. CDR3 DNA sequence: TGTGCCAGCAGCCCGGAGAGCGGGAGGACGCGAGAGACCCAGTACTTC.

The table lists this clonotype with a count of one. One base away lies a much larger clone, so this may be a sequencing read error. The rearrangement links TRBV5-1 to TRBJ2-5; TRBD1 matches 9 bases. Per germline, CDR1 SGHRS and CDR2 YFSETQ. J gave up 2 bases and V 4 bases, and 12 bases lay outside the gene matches. The CDR3 spans 17 residues. Written as DNA, the CDR3 is TGCGCCAGCAGCATCGAAACAGGGGGCAGGTGGCAAGAGACCCAGTACTTC. This gives the protein CASSIETGGRWQETQYF. Complete variable domain (other parts from reference TRBV5-1 and TRBJ2-5): KAGVTQTPRYLIKTRGQQVTLSCSPISGHRSVSWYQQTPGQGLQFLFEYFSETQRNKGNFPGRFSGRQFSNSRSEMNVSTLELGDSALYLCASSIETGGRWQETQYFGPGTRLLVL.